The 10 T cell receptor beta chains listed next were all sequenced from one sample in a study of monozygotic twins with inflammatory bowel disease. Each CDR3 protein gets one entry in TCRdb, which reprocessed the 5' RACE reads and gives no DNA. The table for this sample gives 200,000 to 250,000 distinct CDR3 sequences. The sequencing input was blood. The source is a human donor with ulcerative colitis or Crohn's disease, or a healthy co-twin of an affected twin (not recorded which).

The chain links TRBV20-1 to TRBJ1-5. CDR1 is DFQATT, CDR2 SNEGSKA, per germline (reference sequence). This CDR3 is 13 amino acids long. The CDR3 sequence is CSARDRRDQPQHF.

J is TRBJ2-5 and V is TRBV25-1; TCRdb proposes TRBD1, but this gene call is untestable without DNA. In germline, CDR1 is MGHDK, CDR2 SYGVNS. CDR3 length: 14 amino acids. The CDR3 sequence: CASSARQGQRTQYF.

The chain recombines TRBV6-1 with TRBJ1-5. The CDR3 runs to 15 residues. CDR1 is MNHNS, CDR2 SASEGT, per germline. The CDR3 sequence: CATTQSLNSNQPQHF.

The genes are TRBV12-3 or TRBV12-4 and TRBJ2-2. The CDR3 runs to 11 residues. CDR3 in amino acids: CASSLFPELFF.

The chain employs TRBV18 and TRBJ1-1. CDR3 length: 14 residues. Germline assignment: CDR1 KGHSH and CDR2 LQKENI. CDR3 sequence reads: CASSPSEGWAEAFF.

V is TRBV10-2 and J is TRBJ1-1. The CDR3 runs 14 residues. Germline CDR1 reads WSHSY; CDR2 reads SAAADI. The chain's CDR3 is CASSEFQINTEAFF.

This chain links TRBV6-5 with TRBJ2-2; no DNA is available, so the TRBD1 call from TCRdb remains unchecked. Looked up from germline, CDR1 is MNHEY and CDR2 is SVGAGI. CDR3 length: 16 residues. The CDR3: CASSYLTGGRSGELFF.

This chain links TRBV10-3 with TRBJ1-6. Germline V lookup: CDR1 ENHRY, CDR2 SYGVKD. The CDR3 spans 17 residues. CDR3 loop: CAISETVPEAYNSPLHF.

The genes are TRBV7-8 and TRBJ2-1; as DNA is missing, the TRBD2 call by TCRdb cannot be tested. CDR1 and CDR2 from the germline V gene are SGHVS and FQNEAQ. The CDR3 totals 16 residues. CDR3 residues: CASGTSGAGGSNEQFF.

CDR3 loop: CAISEAGDAEAFF. The rearrangement uses TRBV10-3 and TRBJ1-1; TCRdb returns TRBD1, unconfirmable since there is no DNA. The CDR3 is made up of 13 amino acids. The germline CDR1 and CDR2 sequences are ENHRY and SYGVKD.